A selection of T cell receptor beta chains follows, all from one sample in a study of shared clonotypes between healthy human individuals. Sequenced by immunoSEQ multiplex PCR; TCRdb stores in-frame clones only, minus some. The repertoire holds around 690,000 clones, with 90% as singletons. Material: memory CD8+ T cells from PBMCs. The source of these receptors is a man between 18 and 29 years old in good health. Some clones in this sample may be carry-over from other donors' samples. CDR3s include the opening cysteine and the closing phenylalanine or tryptophan. Fields, in order: D gene, clone size, V gene, J gene, CDR3 DNA, CDR3 protein. D genes are given only for firm matches. Clone sizes are given selectively: once, few, many, or a class where the clone is expanded.

d_gene: NA
abundance: few
v_gene: TRBV9
j_gene: TRBJ1-5
CDR3nt: TGTGCCAGCAGCGTAGGGCAGGGCTACAATCAGCCCCAGCATTTT
CDR3aa: CASSVGQGYNQPQHF

d_gene: TRBD1
abundance: NA
v_gene: TRBV28
j_gene: TRBJ1-5
CDR3nt: TGTGCCAGCAGTTCCCGGACAGGCGCAAGCAATCAGCCCCAGCATTTT
CDR3aa: CASSSRTGASNQPQHF

d_gene: TRBD2
abundance: NA
v_gene: TRBV2
j_gene: TRBJ2-1
CDR3nt: TGTGCCAGCAAGGGTGGGACTAGCGGATACAATGAGCAGTTCTTC
CDR3aa: CASKGGTSGYNEQFF

d_gene: NA
abundance: NA
v_gene: TRBV6-1
j_gene: TRBJ2-7
CDR3nt: TGTGCCAGCAGTGAACCGGACAGCCTCACCGAGCAGTACTTC
CDR3aa: CASSEPDSLTEQYF

d_gene: NA
abundance: NA
v_gene: TRBV7-6
j_gene: TRBJ1-4
CDR3nt: TGTGCCAGCAGCTCGAAGGCCCTCGGGACCCCAACTAATGAAAAACTGTTTTTT
CDR3aa: CASSSKALGTPTNEKLFF

d_gene: NA
abundance: NA
v_gene: TRBV7-9
j_gene: TRBJ2-7
CDR3nt: TGTGCCAGCAGCCCCATACTCGGACTACGCTACGAGCAGTACTTC
CDR3aa: CASSPILGLRYEQYF

d_gene: TRBD2
abundance: NA
v_gene: TRBV4-2
j_gene: TRBJ2-5
CDR3nt: TGTGCCAGCAGCCAAGAACTAGCGGGAGTTGTAGAGACCCAGTACTTC
CDR3aa: CASSQELAGVVETQYF

d_gene: TRBD2
abundance: NA
v_gene: TRBV5-1
j_gene: TRBJ2-7
CDR3nt: TGCGCCAGCAGCTTGGAACTAGCGGGGTCCTACGAGCAGTACTTC
CDR3aa: CASSLELAGSYEQYF

d_gene: NA
abundance: NA
v_gene: TRBV27
j_gene: TRBJ2-1
CDR3nt: TGTGCCAGCAGTTGGATCGCTGTGGGGGGTTTAGTCAATGAGCAGTTCTTC
CDR3aa: CASSWIAVGGLVNEQFF

d_gene: TRBD1
abundance: once
v_gene: TRBV7-9
j_gene: TRBJ2-1
CDR3nt: TGTGCCAGCAGCTTAGAGGGACAGGAGCAGTTCTTC
CDR3aa: CASSLEGQEQFF

d_gene: NA
abundance: NA
v_gene: TRBV5-6
j_gene: TRBJ2-1
CDR3nt: TGTGCCAGCAGCTTGCCGAGAGTTCCGAATGAGCAGTTCTTC
CDR3aa: CASSLPRVPNEQFF

d_gene: TRBD1
abundance: NA
v_gene: TRBV11-2
j_gene: TRBJ2-3
CDR3nt: TGTGCCAGCAGCTTAGATTATCCCGACAGGGGGCTTACAGATACGCAGTATTTT
CDR3aa: CASSLDYPDRGLTDTQYF

d_gene: TRBD1
abundance: NA
v_gene: TRBV9
j_gene: TRBJ2-3
CDR3nt: TGTGCCAGCAGCAACGGACAGGCGAGTGTGAGAGATACGCAGTATTTT
CDR3aa: CASSNGQASVRDTQYF

d_gene: NA
abundance: NA
v_gene: TRBV9
j_gene: TRBJ2-5
CDR3nt: TGTGCCAGCAGCTCGGCGGCCGCCCAAGAGACCCAGTACTTC
CDR3aa: CASSSAAAQETQYF

d_gene: TRBD2
abundance: few
v_gene: TRBV7-9
j_gene: TRBJ2-1
CDR3nt: TGTGCCAGCAGCACCCTAGCGGGACCAGGCAATGAGCAGTTCTTC
CDR3aa: CASSTLAGPGNEQFF

d_gene: TRBD1
abundance: NA
v_gene: TRBV2
j_gene: TRBJ2-1
CDR3nt: TGTGCCAGCAGTGGATTACAGGGGAAACAGTTCTTC
CDR3aa: CASSGLQGKQFF

d_gene: NA
abundance: NA
v_gene: TRBV6-6
j_gene: TRBJ2-7
CDR3nt: TGTGCCAGCAGTTACATCTACGAGCAGTACTTC
CDR3aa: CASSYIYEQYF

d_gene: NA
abundance: NA
v_gene: TRBV18
j_gene: TRBJ1-6
CDR3nt: TGTGCCAGCTCACCATTGGGCTACGGTTCACCCCTCCACTTT
CDR3aa: CASSPLGYGSPLHF

d_gene: NA
abundance: NA
v_gene: TRBV28
j_gene: TRBJ2-3
CDR3nt: TGTGCCAGCAGTTCCCCAACAGATACGCAGTATTTT
CDR3aa: CASSSPTDTQYF

d_gene: NA
abundance: NA
v_gene: TRBV29-1
j_gene: TRBJ2-3
CDR3nt: TGCAGCGTTGCGAAATCGGGACTGCAACAAGATACGCAGTATTTT
CDR3aa: CSVAKSGLQQDTQYF

d_gene: TRBD2
abundance: NA
v_gene: TRBV28
j_gene: TRBJ2-1
CDR3nt: TGTGCCAGCAGTTATGCGGGAGCCTACAATGAGCAGTTCTTC
CDR3aa: CASSYAGAYNEQFF

d_gene: NA
abundance: NA
v_gene: TRBV7-9
j_gene: TRBJ2-2
CDR3nt: TGTGCCAGCAGCTTGTCTCTTGTACGGAACACCGGGGAGCTGTTTTTT
CDR3aa: CASSLSLVRNTGELFF

d_gene: NA
abundance: NA
v_gene: TRBV4-2
j_gene: TRBJ1-5
CDR3nt: TGTGCCAGCAGCTATACTACAGAGCGGCAGGGCCGGCAGCCCCAGCATTTT
CDR3aa: CASSYTTERQGRQPQHF

d_gene: TRBD2
abundance: NA
v_gene: TRBV27
j_gene: TRBJ2-1
CDR3nt: TGTGCCAGCAGTTCCGGACTAGCGGCCTCCTACCCCTACAATGAGCAGTTCTTC
CDR3aa: CASSSGLAASYPYNEQFF

d_gene: NA
abundance: NA
v_gene: TRBV6-6
j_gene: TRBJ1-1
CDR3nt: TGTGCCACGATTCTCTGGGGTGGGTACACTGAAGCTTTCTTT
CDR3aa: CATILWGGYTEAFF